Listed here are 14 T cell receptor beta chains from one sample, sequenced in a study of CD8 T cells in ankylosing spondylitis. TCRdb redid the calling of the 5' RACE reads with MiXCR, one entry per CDR3 protein. The sample carries under 300,000 distinct CDR3 sequences, about 10% recorded once. The material sequenced was blood, either unsorted or a sorted T cell fraction (not recorded which). These receptors were collected from a male donor with ankylosing spondylitis or in good health (not recorded which).

V is TRBV11-2 and J is TRBJ2-7; 7 positions match TRBD1. Germline lookup yields CDR1 SGHAT and CDR2 FQNNGV. This CDR3 is 17 amino acids long. V lost 5 bases to trimming and J lost 1 base; unmatched junction nucleotides: 14. This CDR3 is CASSPSIRDSQSYEQYF. The CDR3 coding sequence is TGTGCCAGCAGCCCTTCCATACGGGACAGCCAATCCTACGAGCAGTACTTC.

This clonotype was picked up many times. The CDR3 loop is CASSQDMAGTDTQYF. The CDR3 DNA reads TGTGCCAGCAGCCAAGATATGGCGGGAACAGATACGCAGTATTTT. The genes are TRBV3-1 and TRBJ2-3; weak D call: TRBD2 (6 bases). V dropped 0 bases and J dropped 3 bases, with 10 bases sitting between them. The CDR3 sequence is 15 residues long. Germline lookup yields CDR1 LGHDT and CDR2 YNNKEL (reference sequence).

Remarks on this clonotype: This could be a read error, since a much larger clone is one nucleotide away. The V gene is TRBV30, the J gene TRBJ1-2; weak D call: TRBD1 (6 bases). V was clipped by 0 bases and J by 2 bases, with 13 bases between them. The CDR3 runs to 15 residues. Germline V lookup: CDR1 GTSNPN, CDR2 SVGIG (reference sequence). CDR3 protein: CAWSVGQQGNYGYTF. In DNA, the CDR3 is TGTGCCTGGAGTGTTGGACAGCAGGGGAACTATGGCTACACCTTC.

This clonotype was counted many times. The chain couples TRBV7-8 to TRBJ1-1; D possibly corresponds to TRBD1 (5 bases). Germline-derived CDR1 and CDR2 are SGHVS and FQNEAQ. The CDR3 has 14 amino acids. Trimming pared 10 bases from V and 4 bases from J, leaving 19 bases between. CDR3 loop: CATTEGTPLTEAFF. Here the CDR3 DNA reads TGTGCCACCACCGAGGGGACGCCACTCACTGAAGCTTTCTTT.

The sample holds a few counts of this clonotype. This sequence joins TRBV4-2 and TRBJ2-7, with 8 positions matching TRBD2. Trimming cost V 0 bases and J 7 bases; bases outside gene matches: 8. Germline CDR1 and CDR2: LGHNA and YNFKEQ. The CDR3 runs to 15 residues. The CDR3 DNA sequence: TGTGCCAGCAGCCAAGATGGACTAGCTCCTTCGGAGCAGTACTTC. The encoded protein is CASSQDGLAPSEQYF.

This clonotype was observed many times. The V gene is TRBV5-6, the J gene TRBJ2-1; 10 positions agree with TRBD2. The CDR3 is 18 residues long. V trimming: 2 bases; J trimming: 0 bases; junction bases outside the gene matches: 8. CDR1 is SGHDT, CDR2 YYEEEE, per germline. The CDR3 bases are TGTGCCAGCAGCTTTGGACTAGCGGTGATTCGCTCCTACAATGAGCAGTTCTTC. This translates into CASSFGLAVIRSYNEQFF. The full variable domain, completed using reference TRBV5-6 and TRBJ2-1, is DAGVTQSPTHLIKTRGQQVTLRCSPKSGHDTVSWYQQALGQGPQFIFQYYEEEERQRGNFPDRFSGHQFPNYSSELNVNALLLGDSALYLCASSFGLAVIRSYNEQFFGPGTRLTVL.

This clonotype was observed many times. The chain has TRBV7-9 and TRBJ1-2, with no clear D. The CDR3 length is 10 residues. Germline values: CDR1 SEHNR, CDR2 FQNEAQ (reference sequence). Trimming took 5 bases from V and 10 from J, leaving 8 bases between them. The CDR3 reads CASSLLNYTF. For the CDR3, the DNA is TGTGCCAGCAGCCTCCTCAACTACACCTTC.

This clonotype occurred many times. This chain joins TRBV20-1 and TRBJ1-6; 7 bases are a match to TRBD1. CDR1 and CDR2 from the germline V gene are DFQATT and SNEGSKA (reference sequence). CDR3 length equals 14 residues. With V trimmed by 5 bases and J by 8 bases, 9 bases remained unmatched. This CDR3 is CSAGRGELHSPLHF. DNA for the CDR3: TGCAGTGCTGGCAGGGGGGAGCTACATTCACCCCTCCACTTT.

This clonotype was found many times. In DNA form, the CDR3 reads TGTGCCAGCAGTTTAGGGCAGCTCTACGAGCAGTACTTC. It is translated as CASSLGQLYEQYF. The chain is built from TRBV12-3 or TRBV12-4 and TRBJ2-7; D ambiguous. The CDR3 consists of 13 residues. V was shortened by 1 base and J by 3 bases, with 7 bases between the two germline ends.

This clonotype was counted ten times or more. This chain connects TRBV20-1 to TRBJ2-7, with D hard to call. This CDR3 spans 14 amino acids. Germline V gene data show CDR1 as DFQATT and CDR2 as SNEGSKA (reference sequence). Deletions cut 0 bases from V and 2 bases from J, with 11 bases between. The CDR3 bases are TGCAGTGCTAGAGAGCCCCTCCCCCCCTACGAGCAGTACTTC. It encodes CSAREPLPPYEQYF.

This clonotype occurred many times. V gene TRBV7-6 combines with J gene TRBJ2-3; the D gene is possibly TRBD2 (6 bases). Germline V gene sequence: CDR1 SGHVS, CDR2 FNYEAQ. The CDR3 length is 15 residues. V lost 1 base to trimming and J lost 10 bases, with 18 bases between them. CDR3 protein: CASSLGGRLGGAQYF. The CDR3 region has the DNA TGTGCCAGCAGCTTAGGGGGACGGCTAGGCGGGGCGCAGTATTTT. Full variable domain (missing parts from reference TRBV7-6 and TRBJ2-3): GAGVSQSPRYKVTKRGQDVALRCDPISGHVSLYWYRQALGQGPEFLTYFNYEAQQDKSGLPNDRFSAERPEGSISTLTIQRTEQRDSAMYRCASSLGGRLGGAQYFGPGTRLTVL.

The sample holds many counts of this clonotype. The V gene is TRBV14, the J gene TRBJ1-1; weak D call: TRBD1 (5 bases). The CDR3 has 16 amino acids. Germline CDR1 SGHDN, CDR2 FVKESK. Trimming took 0 bases from V and 6 from J, leaving 17 bases between them. CDR3 amino acids: CASSQEAGVRGAEAFF. DNA for the CDR3: TGTGCCAGCAGCCAAGAAGCTGGGGTGAGGGGCGCTGAAGCTTTCTTT.

The chain recombines TRBV6-5 with TRBJ2-1, with D perhaps matching TRBD1 (6 bases). Germline V gene data show CDR1 as MNHEY and CDR2 as SVGAGI. The CDR3 covers 18 residues. Between the trimmed V and J ends, which lost 2 bases and 1 base, there was a span of 18 bases. CDR3 amino acids: CASSYPPTGHISYNEQFF. The DNA for the CDR3 is TGTGCCAGCAGTTACCCCCCGACAGGACATATTTCCTACAATGAGCAGTTCTTC.

This clonotype has ten or more counts. V and J are TRBV20-1 and TRBJ2-7; TRBD1 is a possible D gene (6 bases). V dropped 3 bases and J dropped 2 bases, with 14 bases sitting between them. The CDR3 has 14 residues. Germline V gene lookup returns CDR1 DFQATT and CDR2 SNEGSKA (reference sequence). The CDR3 sequence is CSARGDRNAYEQYF. The CDR3 DNA reads TGCAGTGCTAGGGGTGACAGGAACGCCTACGAGCAGTACTTC.